The T cell receptor (beta chain) under discussion was sequenced for a study of identical twins. Findings and caveats of the study: The authors noted that invariant MAIT and iNKT cells could partly confound zero-insertion analyses.

A universal primer binding site was introduced by template switching. The final cDNA contained unique molecular identifiers. TCRdb redid the calling of the 5' RACE reads with MiXCR, one entry per CDR3 protein. The sample holds hundreds of thousands of distinct CDR3 sequences; over 13% are singletons and the top ten take about 9%. CDR1 and CDR2 (germline): SGHRS, YFSETQ. Trimming cost V 3 bases and J 5 bases, with 11 bases left between them. The CDR3 totals 13 residues. Only a few counts were recorded for this clonotype. What it binds is not known. The V and J genes are TRBV5-1 and TRBJ2-5, with a weak D call TRBD1 (5 bases). The sequence was obtained from a woman under 30 in good health. Specimen: memory (CD45RO+) T cells sorted from blood. The CDR3 DNA reads as TGCGCCAGCAGCTACCAGGGTAGGGAGACCCAGTACTTC. It encodes CASSYQGRETQYF.